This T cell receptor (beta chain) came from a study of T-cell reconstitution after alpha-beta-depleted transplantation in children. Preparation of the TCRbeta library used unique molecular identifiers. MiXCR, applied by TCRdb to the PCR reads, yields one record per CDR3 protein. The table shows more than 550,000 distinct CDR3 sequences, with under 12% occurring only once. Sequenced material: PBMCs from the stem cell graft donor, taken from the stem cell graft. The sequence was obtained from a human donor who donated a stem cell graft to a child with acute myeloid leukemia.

Here the CDR3 DNA reads TGTGCCAGCAGTTTAGGTAGGACACTGAACACTGAAGCTTTCTTT. Protein sequence: CASSLGRTLNTEAFF. The chain couples TRBV12-3 or TRBV12-4 to TRBJ1-1; D is possibly TRBD1 (5 bases). The CDR3 is made up of 15 amino acids. The V end was cut by 1 base, the J end by 0 bases, with 9 bases between.